The clone carrying this TCR beta chain was observed a handful of times. A read error may produce the germline difference seen at one junction end. This CDR3 has 13 residues. Per the germline V gene, CDR1 is SSHAT and CDR2 is FNYEAQ (reference sequence). This sample was taken from a study of response to subunit inactivated influenza vaccine. TCRdb fed the RT-PCR reads into MiXCR, producing one record per CDR3 protein. The sample contains about 650,000 distinct CDR3 sequences, about a sixth of which appear only once. The sequencing here drew on PBMCs from blood, taken roughly 13 days after vaccination. The rearrangement uses TRBV7-7 and TRBJ2-2; D gene uncertain. This clonotype was sampled from a man aged 45-65 years who received an inactivated influenza vaccine. The CDR3 DNA reads as TGTGCTAGCAGCCTCCGGGCCCCCGGGGAGCTGTTTTTT. As protein: CASSLRAPGELFF.